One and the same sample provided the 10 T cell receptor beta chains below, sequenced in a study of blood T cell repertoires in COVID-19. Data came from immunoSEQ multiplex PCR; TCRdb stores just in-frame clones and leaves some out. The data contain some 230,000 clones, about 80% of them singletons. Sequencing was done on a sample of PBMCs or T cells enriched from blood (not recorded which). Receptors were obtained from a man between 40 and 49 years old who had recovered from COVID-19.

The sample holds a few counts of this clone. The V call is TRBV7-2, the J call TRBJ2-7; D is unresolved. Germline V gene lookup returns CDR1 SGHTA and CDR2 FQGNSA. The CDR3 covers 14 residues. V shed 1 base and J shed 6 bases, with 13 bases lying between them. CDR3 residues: CASSLVPTILEQYF. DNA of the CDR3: TGTGCCAGCAGCTTAGTCCCCACTATCCTCGAGCAGTACTTC.

CDR3 in DNA: TGTGCCAGCAGTTTAGGGGGGGCTCTTAATGAAAAACTGTTTTTT. Translating gives CASSLGGALNEKLFF. The chain recombines TRBV28 with TRBJ1-4, with D perhaps TRBD1 (6 bases). Germline V gene data show CDR1 as MDHEN and CDR2 as SYDVKM. The ends were cut back, 2 bases at V and 4 bases at J, with 11 bases in the middle. This CDR3 region has 15 residues.

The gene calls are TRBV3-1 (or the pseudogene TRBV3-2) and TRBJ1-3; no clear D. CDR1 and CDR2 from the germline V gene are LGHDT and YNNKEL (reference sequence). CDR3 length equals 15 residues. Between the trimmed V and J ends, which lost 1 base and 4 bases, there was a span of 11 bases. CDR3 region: CASSQVQHRGNTIYF. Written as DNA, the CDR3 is TGTGCCAGCAGCCAAGTCCAACACAGAGGAAACACCATATATTTT.

In nucleotides, the CDR3 is TGCGCCAGCAGCGGGGCAGGGCAGGGCGTCCTGACTTTC. As protein: CASSGAGQGVLTF. The chain is built from TRBV5-1 and TRBJ2-6, with D possibly being TRBD1 (5 bases). This CDR3 comprises 13 residues. V gave up 4 bases and J gave up 12 bases, with 14 bases separating them. From germline, CDR1 is SGHRS and CDR2 YFSETQ.

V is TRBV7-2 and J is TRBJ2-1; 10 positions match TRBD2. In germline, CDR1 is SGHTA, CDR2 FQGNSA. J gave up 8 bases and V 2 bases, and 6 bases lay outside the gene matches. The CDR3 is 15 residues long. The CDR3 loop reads CASSLSLAGAHEQFF. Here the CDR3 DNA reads TGTGCCAGCAGCTTAAGCCTAGCGGGGGCCCATGAGCAGTTCTTC.

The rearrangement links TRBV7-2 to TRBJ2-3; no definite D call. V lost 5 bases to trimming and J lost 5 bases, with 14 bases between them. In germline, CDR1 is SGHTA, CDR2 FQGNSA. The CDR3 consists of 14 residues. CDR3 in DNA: TGTGCCAGCAGCCCTAGGATACAAGTAGATACGCAGTATTTT. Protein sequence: CASSPRIQVDTQYF.

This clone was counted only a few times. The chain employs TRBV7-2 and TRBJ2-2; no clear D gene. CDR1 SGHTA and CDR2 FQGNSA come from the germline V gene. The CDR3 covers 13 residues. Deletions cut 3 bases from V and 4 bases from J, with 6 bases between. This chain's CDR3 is CASSFTPTGELFF. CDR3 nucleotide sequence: TGTGCCAGCAGCTTCACACCCACCGGGGAGCTGTTTTTT.

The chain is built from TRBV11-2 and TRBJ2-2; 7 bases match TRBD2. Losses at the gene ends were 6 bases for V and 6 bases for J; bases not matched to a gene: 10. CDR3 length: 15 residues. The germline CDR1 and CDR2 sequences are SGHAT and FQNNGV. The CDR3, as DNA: TGTGCCAGCAGGGAACCGGGACTACGTCCCGGGGAGCTGTTTTTT. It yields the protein CASREPGLRPGELFF.

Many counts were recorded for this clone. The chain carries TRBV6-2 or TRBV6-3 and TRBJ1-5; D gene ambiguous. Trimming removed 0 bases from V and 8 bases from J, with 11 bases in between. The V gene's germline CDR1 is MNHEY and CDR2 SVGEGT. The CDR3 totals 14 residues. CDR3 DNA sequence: TGTGCCAGCAGTTACTCTGGCCGAGGAAAGCCCCAGCATTTT. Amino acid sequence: CASSYSGRGKPQHF.

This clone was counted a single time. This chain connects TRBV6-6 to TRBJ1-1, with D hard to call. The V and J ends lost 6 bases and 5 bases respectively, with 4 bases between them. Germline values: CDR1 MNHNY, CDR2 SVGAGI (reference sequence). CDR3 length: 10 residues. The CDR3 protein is CASRLTEAFF. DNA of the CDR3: TGTGCCAGCAGACTGACTGAAGCTTTCTTT.